Below are 7 T cell receptor beta chains sequenced from a single sample in a study of T cells after somatic rescue of genetic block. Clones were sequenced by immunoSEQ multiplex PCR, and TCRdb holds only the in-frame ones, with some missing. The table shows over 10,000 clones, with less than 80% occurring only once. Material for sequencing was peripheral blood mononuclear cells (PBMCs). The receptors stem from a boy younger than 18.

V and J are TRBV18 and TRBJ1-4; 8 bases align to TRBD1. The CDR3 runs 14 residues. Trimming took 3 bases from V and 5 from J; bases not matched to a gene: 2. Germline CDR1 KGHSH, CDR2 LQKENI. The CDR3 reads CASSPDRVNEKLFF. CDR3 sequence (DNA): TGTGCCAGCTCACCGGACAGGGTCAATGAAAAACTGTTTTTT.

This chain uses TRBV11-2 with TRBJ2-5; 7 bases match TRBD1. In germline, CDR1 is SGHAT, CDR2 FQNNGV. This CDR3 is built from 16 residues. J was trimmed by 2 bases and V by 5 bases; bases with no gene match: 11. CDR3 sequence: CASSPYRDRAQETQYF. The DNA of the CDR3 is TGTGCCAGCAGCCCCTACCGGGACAGAGCACAAGAGACCCAGTACTTC.

This clone was seen a few times. J is TRBJ2-2 and V is TRBV9; no clear D gene. This CDR3 comprises 13 residues. Germline V gene data show CDR1 as SGDLS and CDR2 as YYNGEE. Trimming pared 5 bases from V and 3 bases from J, leaving 8 bases between. CDR3 protein: CASSFQDTGELFF. CDR3 DNA: TGTGCCAGCAGTTTCCAGGACACCGGGGAGCTGTTTTTT.

The rearrangement links TRBV19 to TRBJ2-5; perhaps TRBD1 as D (6 bases). This CDR3 contains 14 residues. CDR1 is LNHDA and CDR2 is SQIVND in the germline V gene (reference sequence). Trimming removed 6 bases at V and 6 bases at J, with 17 bases between. Here the CDR3 DNA reads TGTGCCAGTAGCCAATCGGGCAGGGGAAAGACCCAGTACTTC. Its translation: CASSQSGRGKTQYF.

The chain uses TRBV6-5 and TRBJ2-5; D is unclear. This CDR3 has 12 residues. Germline V gene lookup returns CDR1 MNHEY and CDR2 SVGAGI. V was clipped by 5 bases and J by 5 bases, with 9 bases between them. CDR3 protein: CASSTSRETQYF. CDR3 bases: TGTGCCAGCAGTACCAGTCGGGAGACCCAGTACTTC.

This chain joins TRBV28 and TRBJ1-3; D call uncertain. There are 14 residues in the CDR3. Trimming took 4 bases from V and 4 from J, leaving 11 bases between them. Germline CDR1 reads MDHEN; CDR2 reads SYDVKM. DNA of the CDR3: TGTGCCAGCAGTTCTCACAGTTTGGGAAACACCATATATTTT. Translation gives CASSSHSLGNTIYF.

This sequence joins TRBV7-3 and TRBJ2-3; 7 nucleotides line up with TRBD2. CDR1 is SGHTA and CDR2 is FQGTGA in the germline V gene. V lost 5 bases and J lost 0; bases outside the gene matches: 8. CDR3 length: 16 residues. CDR3 coding DNA: TGTGCCAGCAGCCAGATAGCGGGTTCTAGCACAGATACGCAGTATTTT. It specifies CASSQIAGSSTDTQYF.